This T cell receptor beta chain was recovered during a study of T cell changes during pregnancy in multiple sclerosis. This CDR3 is built from 16 residues. V gave up 7 bases and J gave up 1 base, with 19 bases separating them. The V gene's germline CDR1 is SGHDT and CDR2 YYEEEE. The table came from immunoSEQ multiplex PCR; TCRdb's copy has only in-frame clones and leaves some out. This repertoire shows some 20,000 clones, around 90% found once; its top ten account for about 7.7%. This receptor was obtained from a female donor in good health, enrolled as a control in a pregnancy study. Sequencing used CD8+ T cells from peripheral blood mononuclear cells, obtained in the third trimester of pregnancy. The chain combines TRBV5-6 with TRBJ2-3, with D perhaps matching TRBD1 (6 bases). This CDR3 is CASGKNRRQGTDTQYF. The CDR3 region has the DNA TGTGCCAGCGGAAAAAACCGGAGACAGGGCACAGATACGCAGTATTTT.